A single sample is the source of the 32 T cell receptor beta chains below, sequenced in a study of shared clonotypes between healthy human individuals. The data were produced by immunoSEQ multiplex PCR, yet TCRdb's version contains in-frame clones alone and is incomplete. The sample records 550,000 to 700,000 clones, around 73% being singletons. The material sequenced was memory CD4+ T cells sorted from blood. The subset is: CD45RA-negative fraction. These receptors were taken from a woman aged 25 to 39 in good health.

This chain uses TRBV2 with TRBJ2-1, with 10 bases fitting TRBD1. The length of the CDR3 is 15 residues. Unmatched junction bases numbered 7, after V lost 8 bases and J lost 3 bases. Germline loops: CDR1 SNHLY, CDR2 FYNNEI. CDR3 protein: CASGHRDRGYNEQFF. As DNA, the CDR3 is TGTGCCAGCGGACACCGGGACAGGGGCTACAATGAGCAGTTCTTC.

The chain couples TRBV6-1 to TRBJ2-3, with 11 bases that match TRBD2. J gave up 4 bases and V 6 bases, and 6 bases lay outside the gene matches. Germline-derived CDR1 and CDR2 are MNHNS and SASEGT. The CDR3 totals 15 residues. This CDR3 reads CASSQLAGDADTQYF. The CDR3 nucleotides read TGTGCCAGCAGCCAACTAGCGGGAGATGCAGATACGCAGTATTTT.

Of note for this clone: Germline is not matched at one junction end, which may reflect a read error. The chain couples TRBV15 to TRBJ2-4; 8 nucleotides line up with TRBD1. This CDR3 comprises 12 residues. Per germline, CDR1 LNHNV and CDR2 YYDKDF (reference sequence). The CDR3 bases are TGTGCCACCAGCACGTACAGGGGGTTCCTCGGCTTC. Its translation: CATSTYRGFLGF.

This chain connects TRBV2 to TRBJ2-7; D gene uncertain. The germline gives CDR1 SNHLY, CDR2 FYNNEI. The CDR3 is 15 amino acids. Trimming shortened V by 4 bases and J by 2 bases, and 15 bases separated the two germline ends. CDR3 nucleotides: TGTGCCAGCAGTGCCGGGTCATCGCCTCCCTACGAGCAGTACTTC. Its translation: CASSAGSSPPYEQYF. The whole variable domain, remainder taken from reference TRBV2 and TRBJ2-7, is EPEVTQTPSHQVTQMGQEVILRCVPISNHLYFYWYRQILGQKVEFLVSFYNNEISEKSEIFDDQFSVERPDGSNFTLKIRSTKLEDSAMYFCASSAGSSPPYEQYFGPGTRLTVT.

The chain is built from TRBV2 and TRBJ2-3; 11 bases agree with TRBD1. Looked up from germline, CDR1 is SNHLY and CDR2 is FYNNEI. This CDR3 has 17 residues. The J segment lost 5 bases and the V segment lost 0 bases, leaving 7 bases of the junction unmatched. The CDR3 DNA is TGTGCCAGCAGTGAAGCTCGGACAGGGGGCGAGATAGATACGCAGTATTTT. This encodes CASSEARTGGEIDTQYF. The whole variable domain, filled in from reference TRBV2 and TRBJ2-3, reads EPEVTQTPSHQVTQMGQEVILRCVPISNHLYFYWYRQILGQKVEFLVSFYNNEISEKSEIFDDQFSVERPDGSNFTLKIRSTKLEDSAMYFCASSEARTGGEIDTQYFGPGTRLTVL.

The chain combines TRBV30 with TRBJ2-7; perhaps TRBD1 as D (6 bases). With 3 bases removed from V and 0 bases from J, the gap between germline ends came to 12 bases. The CDR3 spans 14 residues. Germline V gene lookup returns CDR1 GTSNPN and CDR2 SVGIG (reference sequence). The CDR3 here is CAWRRGRGSYEQYF. The CDR3 DNA is TGTGCCTGGAGAAGGGGCAGGGGCTCCTACGAGCAGTACTTC.

This clone turned up a few times. The DNA of the CDR3 is TGTGCCAGCAGCTGGGGGAATAGCGGTCACACAGATACGCAGTATTTT. This encodes CASSWGNSGHTDTQYF. The chain combines TRBV11-2 with TRBJ2-3; D perhaps matches TRBD2 (6 bases). CDR3 length: 16 amino acids. Trimming removed 4 bases at V and 2 bases at J, with 16 bases between. Germline V gives CDR1 SGHAT, CDR2 FQNNGV.

This chain links TRBV2 with TRBJ2-2; the D gene is possibly TRBD1 (5 bases). V was trimmed by 6 bases and J by 6 bases, leaving 14 bases between them. Germline assignment: CDR1 SNHLY and CDR2 FYNNEI. This CDR3 is 14 amino acids long. The CDR3: CASRHQGSAGELFF. For the CDR3, the DNA is TGTGCCAGCAGGCACCAGGGTTCAGCCGGGGAGCTGTTTTTT.

This sequence joins TRBV18 and TRBJ2-5; no definite D call. The V and J ends lost 1 base and 5 bases respectively, with 14 bases between them. CDR1 KGHSH and CDR2 LQKENI come from the germline V gene. The CDR3 is made up of 15 amino acids. The DNA of the CDR3 is TGTGCCAGCTCACCACGGTCAGGAAGCTGGGAGACCCAGTACTTC. Protein product: CASSPRSGSWETQYF.

This chain links TRBV28 with TRBJ1-5; D ambiguous. The CDR3 runs to 14 residues. The V and J ends lost 6 bases and 3 bases respectively, with 12 bases between them. Germline assignment: CDR1 MDHEN and CDR2 SYDVKM. The CDR3 protein is CASSLGSINQPQHF. The CDR3 DNA reads as TGTGCCAGCAGCTTGGGTTCGATCAATCAGCCCCAGCATTTT. Full variable domain (missing parts from reference TRBV28 and TRBJ1-5): DVKVTQSSRYLVKRTGEKVFLECVQDMDHENMFWYRQDPGLGLRLIYFSYDVKMKEKGDIPEGYSVSREKKERFSLILESASTNQTSMYLCASSLGSINQPQHFGDGTRLSIL.

V usage is TRBV2 and J usage is TRBJ2-7; possibly TRBD1 for D (5 bases). Trimming shortened V by 1 base and J by 5 bases, and 12 bases separated the two germline ends. The CDR3 has 14 residues. CDR1 is SNHLY and CDR2 is FYNNEI in the germline V gene. Here the CDR3 reads CASSEVEGVNEQYF. The CDR3 DNA follows: TGTGCCAGCAGTGAAGTGGAAGGGGTCAACGAGCAGTACTTC.

This clone has a handful of counts. The CDR3 reads CASSRTSGSYNEQFF. Written as DNA, the CDR3 is TGTGCCAGTAGCCGGACTAGCGGATCCTACAATGAGCAGTTCTTC. The genes are TRBV19 and TRBJ2-1; 10 bases map to TRBD2. Trimming took 6 bases from V and 1 from J; bases not matched to a gene: 3. There are 15 residues in the CDR3. Germline assignment: CDR1 LNHDA and CDR2 SQIVND (reference sequence).

In its sample, this clone was seen once. The chain combines TRBV5-1 with TRBJ2-7; 9 bases are a match to TRBD1. Unmatched junction bases numbered 11, after V lost 3 bases and J lost 4 bases. This CDR3 comprises 16 residues. Per the germline V gene, CDR1 is SGHRS and CDR2 is YFSETQ. CDR3 loop: CASSSGDTGGQYEQYF. For the CDR3, the DNA is TGCGCCAGCAGCTCGGGTGACACAGGGGGCCAATACGAGCAGTACTTC.

The CDR3 region has the DNA TGTGCCAGCAGGGACAGGGCTACTAACTATGGCTACACCTTC. It encodes CASRDRATNYGYTF. The rearrangement joins TRBV6-1 to TRBJ1-2; 8 bases map to TRBD1. The CDR3 sequence is 14 residues long. After removal of 6 bases from V and 0 bases from J, the junction contained 3 bases not matched to a gene. The germline V gene encodes CDR1 MNHNS and CDR2 SASEGT.

A few counts support this clone. The rearrangement links TRBV2 to TRBJ1-1; no clear D gene. Trimming pared 8 bases from V and 3 bases from J, leaving 13 bases between. This CDR3 is 13 amino acids long. The germline V gene has CDR1 SNHLY and CDR2 FYNNEI. The CDR3 nucleotides are TGTGCCAGCCGCCGGGAGCGGCACACTGAAGCTTTCTTT. This codes for CASRRERHTEAFF.

This clone is classed as medium-sized. The chain links TRBV11-2 to TRBJ2-2; TRBD1 is a possible D gene (6 bases). Germline values: CDR1 SGHAT, CDR2 FQNNGV. V was cut by 6 bases and J by 7 bases, with 12 bases left in between. The CDR3 consists of 13 residues. The CDR3, as DNA: TGTGCCAGCAGAGAACAGGGAGACGGGGAGCTGTTTTTT. It encodes CASREQGDGELFF.

This clone was seen once. The gene calls are TRBV28 and TRBJ2-5, with a tentative D call TRBD1 (6 bases). Germline-derived CDR1 and CDR2 are MDHEN and SYDVKM. This CDR3 contains 14 residues. The germline V and J ends were trimmed by 1 base and 11 bases, with 17 bases remaining between them. CDR3 DNA: TGTGCCAGCAGTTTATATGTACCCCCAGGGGAGCAGTACTTC. Translation gives CASSLYVPPGEQYF.

This clone was detected a few times. The chain recombines TRBV5-1 with TRBJ2-7; D may be TRBD1 or TRBD2 (5 bases each). This CDR3 is 15 amino acids long. Per germline, CDR1 SGHRS and CDR2 YFSETQ. Trimming removed 0 bases from V and 0 bases from J, with 10 bases in between. The CDR3 DNA follows: TGCGCCAGCAGCTTGGTTCCAGGGAGCTCCTACGAGCAGTACTTC. It yields the protein CASSLVPGSSYEQYF.

The chain couples TRBV28 to TRBJ1-1; D call uncertain. From germline, CDR1 is MDHEN and CDR2 SYDVKM. This CDR3 has 15 residues. The ends were cut back, 0 bases at V and 4 bases at J, with 12 bases in the middle. The CDR3 DNA reads as TGTGCCAGCAGTTTATGGGACCCCTTGGGCACTGAAGCTTTCTTT. Translating gives CASSLWDPLGTEAFF.

This chain joins TRBV7-2 and TRBJ2-3, with D uncertain. This CDR3 has 16 residues. Germline V CDR1 and CDR2: SGHTA, FQGNSA. The V and J ends lost 2 bases and 0 bases respectively, with 12 bases between them. The CDR3 bases are TGTGCCAGCAGCTTATTGGGTCGGATAAGCACAGATACGCAGTATTTT. Its protein product is CASSLLGRISTDTQYF. Filled out from reference TRBV7-2 and TRBJ2-3, the complete variable domain reads GAGVSQSPSNKVTEKGKDVELRCDPISGHTALYWYRQSLGQGLEFLIYFQGNSAPDKSGLPSDRFSAERTGGSVSTLTIQRTQQEDSAVYLCASSLLGRISTDTQYFGPGTRLTVL.

The rearrangement uses TRBV11-2 and TRBJ2-5; 11 nucleotides agree with TRBD2. Germline assignment: CDR1 SGHAT and CDR2 FQNNGV. The CDR3 runs to 16 residues. V lost 3 bases and J lost 5; bases outside the gene matches: 8. The CDR3 DNA sequence: TGTGCCAGCAGCTTCACTAGCGGGAGTTTGGGGGAGACCCAGTACTTC. Its translation: CASSFTSGSLGETQYF.

The chain is built from TRBV7-9 and TRBJ2-3, with 7 nucleotides matching TRBD1. Trimming took 1 base from V and 3 from J; bases not matched to a gene: 10. The CDR3 spans 17 residues. Germline V CDR1 and CDR2: SEHNR, FQNEAQ (reference sequence). The CDR3 here is CASSLVRETGLTDTQYF. The CDR3 coding sequence is TGTGCCAGCAGCTTAGTACGCGAGACAGGGTTGACAGATACGCAGTATTTT. Using reference TRBV7-9 and TRBJ2-3 for the parts outside the CDR3, the full variable domain is DTGVSQNPRHKITKRGQNVTFRCDPISEHNRLYWYRQTLGQGPEFLTYFQNEAQLEKSRLLSDRFSAERPKGSFSTLEIQRTEQGDSAMYLCASSLVRETGLTDTQYFGPGTRLTVL.

The chain links TRBV2 to TRBJ2-7; 9 nucleotides agree with TRBD2. Germline CDR1 and CDR2: SNHLY and FYNNEI. The V segment lost 5 bases and the J segment 6 bases; nucleotides outside the gene matches: 5. The CDR3 length is 13 residues. The CDR3 coding sequence is TGTGCCAGCAGTAACGGACTAGCGTGCGAGCAGTACTTC. Amino acids: CASSNGLACEQYF.

To note about this clone: In the same sample, other DNA sequences code for this CDR3. The chain recombines TRBV5-1 with TRBJ2-2, with 7 bases that match TRBD1. The CDR3 sequence is 14 residues long. Germline CDR1 and CDR2: SGHRS and YFSETQ. Trimming removed 4 bases from V and 4 bases from J; junction bases left unmatched: 4. The CDR3: CASSPGTVTGELFF. CDR3 DNA: TGCGCCAGCAGCCCTGGGACAGTCACCGGGGAGCTGTTTTTT.

This rearrangement joins TRBV28 to TRBJ2-7, with D maybe TRBD1 (5 bases). Trimming removed 6 bases from V and 1 base from J, with 13 bases in between. In germline, CDR1 is MDHEN, CDR2 SYDVKM. CDR3 length: 14 residues. The CDR3 DNA sequence: TGTGCCAGCAGAGGACACGGCCAATCCTACGAGCAGTACTTC. It is translated as CASRGHGQSYEQYF.

The chain employs TRBV10-3 and TRBJ2-7, with D hard to call. The germline V and J ends were trimmed by 6 bases and 0 bases, with 12 bases remaining between them. The CDR3 is 14 amino acids. CDR1 is ENHRY, CDR2 SYGVKD, per germline. CDR3 amino acids: CAIRSGSDSYEQYF. Here the CDR3 DNA reads TGTGCCATCAGATCGGGCTCCGACTCCTACGAGCAGTACTTC.

CDR3 protein: CASSQPSQGPIQYF. The CDR3 region has the DNA TGCGCCAGCAGCCAACCTTCCCAGGGTCCCATTCAGTACTTC. The chain is built from TRBV4-1 and TRBJ2-4; the D gene is possibly TRBD1 (5 bases). The V gene's germline CDR1 is MGHRA and CDR2 YSYEKL. V was cut by 2 bases and J by 9 bases, with 14 bases left in between. The CDR3 runs to 14 residues.

On this clone itself: A much larger clone differs from this one at a single base, so this may be a read error. Other DNA variants within this sample encode the same CDR3. The V and J genes are TRBV5-1 and TRBJ1-3, with TRBD1 identical over 7 bases. CDR3 length: 14 residues. Germline lookup yields CDR1 SGHRS and CDR2 YFSETQ. V lost 4 bases, J lost 4 bases, and 5 bases stayed unmatched. CDR3 DNA: TGCGCCAGCAGCCCGGGGACAGAAGGAAACACCATATATTTT. It translates to CASSPGTEGNTIYF.

This clone was seen a handful of times. The rearrangement joins TRBV27 to TRBJ2-1; either TRBD1 or TRBD2 may fit D (5 bases each). The CDR3 has 13 residues. Germline V gives CDR1 MNHEY, CDR2 SMNVEV (reference sequence). Trimming removed 5 bases at V and 10 bases at J, with 15 bases between. The CDR3 nucleotides are TGTGCCAGCAGTATCCCGGGACGTCCGGAGCAGTTCTTC. This encodes CASSIPGRPEQFF.

The chain is built from TRBV2 and TRBJ1-2; possible D gene TRBD1, 5 bases. The V gene lost 2 bases and the J gene lost 4 bases, with 20 bases spanning the gap. The CDR3 has 17 residues. Germline lookup yields CDR1 SNHLY and CDR2 FYNNEI. CDR3: CASSELGLQGTPYGYTF. CDR3 nucleotides: TGTGCCAGCAGTGAACTGGGACTCCAGGGAACCCCCTATGGCTACACCTTC.

This clone was recorded once. V gene TRBV28 combines with J gene TRBJ2-7; 9 nucleotides line up with TRBD2. Per the germline V gene, CDR1 is MDHEN and CDR2 is SYDVKM. Trimming cost V 6 bases and J 3 bases; bases outside gene matches: 6. The CDR3 totals 14 residues. The DNA for the CDR3 is TGTGCCAGCAGATTTAGCGGGAGAAGCTACGAGCAGTACTTC. It translates to CASRFSGRSYEQYF.

The rearrangement joins TRBV29-1 to TRBJ2-7; D tentatively fits TRBD1 or TRBD2 (5 bases each). V was trimmed by 7 bases and J by 5 bases, leaving 15 bases between them. The V gene's germline CDR1 is SQVTM and CDR2 ANQGSEA. There are 12 residues in the CDR3. Written as DNA, the CDR3 is TGCAGCGGATCGAGGGGAGAAAACGAGCAGTACTTC. Protein sequence: CSGSRGENEQYF.